These T cell receptor beta chains were read from a single sample in a study of Graves' ophthalmopathy and Graves' hyperthyroidism. TCRdb re-called the multiplex PCR reads through MiXCR, storing one row per CDR3 protein. Of some 350,000 distinct CDR3 sequences in the sample, 15% to 20% were seen once. The sample taken for sequencing was peripheral blood. The origin of the receptors is an adult woman with stable Graves' hyperthyroidism. The CDR3 runs from the conserved cysteine through the conserved F or W. A D gene is named only where the DNA matches it firmly. A clone size is listed for some rows: how often the clone was seen (once, few, many), or a class if it is expanded.

many | TRBD2 | TRBJ2-7 | TRBV28 | CASEGLAGSNEQYF | TGTGCCAGCGAGGGACTAGCGGGGTCCAACGAGCAGTACTTC
many | - | TRBJ1-5 | TRBV20-1 | CSASDQYSNQPQHF | TGCAGTGCTAGCGACCAGTATAGCAATCAGCCCCAGCATTTT
many | - | TRBJ2-4 | TRBV19 | CASSLNRVDIQYF | TGTGCCAGTAGCTTAAACAGGGTAGACATTCAGTACTTC
many | TRBD1 | TRBJ1-6 | TRBV6-1 | CASSGGTGGGNSPLHF | TGTGCCAGCAGTGGCGGGACAGGGGGTGGGAATTCACCCCTCCACTTT
many | - | TRBJ2-6 | TRBV24-1 | CATSDSGRYSGANVLTF | TGTGCCACCAGTGATTCGGGACGGTACTCTGGGGCCAACGTCCTGACTTTC
- | - | TRBJ2-5 | TRBV10-3 | CAIRGGGFQETQYF | TGTGCCATCCGGGGTGGGGGATTCCAAGAGACCCAGTACTTC
many | - | TRBJ1-5 | TRBV27 | CASSQGRNQPQHF | TGTGCCAGCAGCCAAGGTCGCAATCAGCCCCAGCATTTT
- | - | TRBJ1-1 | TRBV12-3/TRBV12-4 | CASSLEPQGTEAFF | TGTGCCAGCAGTTTAGAACCACAGGGCACTGAAGCTTTCTTT
many | TRBD1 | TRBJ1-2 | TRBV29-1 | CSGRRDSSDYGYTF | TGCAGTGGACGTCGGGACAGTTCTGATTATGGCTACACCTTC
many | - | TRBJ2-7 | TRBV20-1 | CSATAGTYEQYF | TGCAGTGCAACCGCGGGGACCTACGAGCAGTACTTC
many | - | TRBJ1-1 | TRBV15 | CATSSEASTEAFF | TGTGCCACCAGCAGTGAAGCCAGCACTGAAGCTTTCTTT
many | - | TRBJ2-7 | TRBV28 | CASSLRSFSYEQYF | TGTGCCAGCAGTTTACGGTCTTTCTCCTACGAGCAGTACTTC
- | - | TRBJ2-7 | TRBV11-2 | CASSSVGSQRVPYEQYF | TGTGCCAGCAGCTCAGTTGGCTCACAGAGAGTTCCCTACGAGCAGTACTTC
many | - | TRBJ1-1 | TRBV27 | CASRTLQGVGTEAFF | TGTGCCAGCAGAACATTACAGGGCGTCGGGACTGAAGCTTTCTTT
- | - | TRBJ2-7 | TRBV28 | CASSPGAVKGYEQYF | TGTGCCAGCAGTCCGGGGGCTGTCAAAGGCTACGAGCAGTACTTC
many | - | TRBJ1-6 | TRBV25-1 | CASSVDTVNSPLHF | TGTGCCAGCAGTGTGGACACCGTAAACTCACCCCTCCACTTT
- | - | TRBJ2-1 | TRBV12-3/TRBV12-4 | CASSRAQSSYNEQFF | TGTGCCAGCAGCAGAGCGCAGAGCTCCTACAATGAGCAGTTCTTC
many | - | TRBJ2-5 | TRBV19 | CASSIGAGAVRETQYF | TGTGCCAGTAGTATTGGGGCAGGGGCAGTACGAGAGACCCAGTACTTC
- | TRBD2 | TRBJ2-7 | TRBV5-6 | CASSLVALAASYEQYF | TGTGCCAGCAGCTTGGTGGCGCTAGCGGCTTCCTACGAGCAGTACTTC
many | - | TRBJ2-6 | TRBV20-1 | CSAFPARSGANVLTF | TGCAGTGCCTTCCCTGCCAGGTCTGGGGCCAACGTCCTGACTTTC
- | - | TRBJ2-7 | TRBV20-1 | CSAREWGYEQYF | TGCAGTGCCCGGGAGTGGGGCTACGAGCAGTACTTC
- | TRBD1 | TRBJ1-2 | TRBV28 | CASSPGTAFNYGYTF | TGTGCCAGCAGTCCAGGGACAGCTTTTAACTATGGCTACACCTTC
many | TRBD2 | TRBJ2-5 | TRBV7-2 | CASSLGLWLAGVWQETQYF | TGTGCCAGCAGCTTAGGTTTGTGGCTAGCGGGAGTGTGGCAAGAGACCCAGTACTTC
many | TRBD1 | TRBJ2-2 | TRBV19 | CASKAAGGTGELFF | TGTGCCAGTAAGGCGGCAGGGGGCACCGGGGAGCTGTTTTTT
- | TRBD2 | TRBJ2-7 | TRBV6-2/TRBV6-3 | CASSYSNSGTSGPYEQYF | TGTGCCAGCAGTTACTCAAATTCCGGGACTAGCGGCCCCTACGAGCAGTACTTC
many | - | TRBJ1-1 | TRBV7-2 | CASSPQKRGTEAFF | TGTGCCAGCAGCCCGCAAAAAAGGGGGACTGAAGCTTTCTTT
few | - | TRBJ2-7 | TRBV5-1 | CASSTGRGSYEQYF | TGCGCCAGCAGCACGGGACGGGGATCCTACGAGCAGTACTTC
many | - | TRBJ1-6 | TRBV27 | CASSPVSFLGSPLHF | TGTGCCAGCAGTCCAGTTTCGTTCCTAGGTTCACCCCTCCACTTT
few | TRBD1 | TRBJ1-1 | TRBV5-1 | CASSTGTAGPTEAFF | TGCGCCAGCAGCACCGGGACAGCCGGTCCCACTGAAGCTTTCTTT
- | - | TRBJ2-7 | TRBV18 | CASSRGDTGDSYEQYF | TGTGCCAGCTCACGGGGTGACACAGGAGACTCCTACGAGCAGTACTTC
few | - | TRBJ2-2 | TRBV12-3/TRBV12-4 | CASSFDRQAVNTGELFF | TGTGCCAGCAGTTTCGACCGACAGGCCGTGAACACCGGGGAGCTGTTTTTT
many | - | TRBJ2-5 | TRBV28 | CASSHRTTQETQYF | TGTGCCAGCAGTCATCGGACAACCCAAGAGACCCAGTACTTC
many | - | TRBJ1-6 | TRBV27 | CASSWGDNSPLHF | TGTGCCAGCAGTTGGGGGGATAATTCACCCCTCCACTTT
few | TRBD2 | TRBJ2-5 | TRBV27 | CASSLSSGREETQYF | TGTGCCAGCAGTCTCTCTAGCGGTCGAGAAGAGACCCAGTACTTC
many | - | TRBJ2-5 | TRBV15 | CATSRDREGFVAETQYF | TGTGCCACCAGCAGAGATCGCGAAGGTTTTGTAGCAGAGACCCAGTACTTC
many | - | TRBJ1-2 | TRBV20-1 | CSAREHPYGYTF | TGCAGTGCTAGAGAACATCCCTATGGCTACACCTTC
many | - | TRBJ2-5 | TRBV4-1 | CASSPRQVGETQYF | TGCGCCAGCAGCCCTAGACAGGTGGGGGAGACCCAGTACTTC
few | TRBD2 | TRBJ2-7 | TRBV6-1 | CASRKTSGVSYEQYF | TGTGCCAGCAGGAAGACTAGCGGAGTCTCCTACGAGCAGTACTTC
many | TRBD1 | TRBJ2-4 | TRBV9 | CASSGRDTSGGNIQYF | TGTGCCAGCAGCGGCCGGGACACCTCAGGGGGAAACATTCAGTACTTC
many | TRBD1 | TRBJ1-5 | TRBV24-1 | CATSRNRGPYNQPQHF | TGTGCCACCAGTCGAAACAGGGGGCCCTATAATCAGCCCCAGCATTTT
many | - | TRBJ2-7 | TRBV14 | CASSQDLAEGPYEQYF | TGTGCCAGCAGCCAAGACCTGGCGGAGGGACCCTACGAGCAGTACTTC
many | - | TRBJ2-2 | TRBV5-5 | CASSPGQKMIGELFF | TGTGCCAGCAGCCCAGGACAGAAGATGATCGGGGAGCTGTTTTTT
many | TRBD1 | TRBJ2-2 | TRBV6-1 | CASSEARTGGNTGELFF | TGTGCCAGCAGTGAAGCACGGACAGGGGGGAACACCGGGGAGCTGTTTTTT
many | - | TRBJ2-5 | TRBV6-5 | CASSHRAGGKETQYF | TGTGCCAGCAGTCACCGGGCAGGAGGCAAAGAGACCCAGTACTTC
- | - | TRBJ1-5 | TRBV6-2/TRBV6-3 | CASSGHYSNQPQHF | TGTGCCAGCAGTGGGCATTATAGCAATCAGCCCCAGCATTTT
- | - | TRBJ2-3 | TRBV5-4 | CASSLLRDKRTDTQYF | TGTGCCAGCAGCTTGTTGCGGGACAAACGCACAGATACGCAGTATTTT
many | - | TRBJ1-1 | TRBV12-3/TRBV12-4 | CASSLFGAEAFF | TGTGCCAGCAGTTTATTTGGGGCTGAAGCTTTCTTT
- | - | TRBJ2-7 | TRBV20-1 | CSATRSFYEQYF | TGCAGTGCTACTAGGAGCTTCTACGAGCAGTACTTC
few | - | TRBJ1-2 | TRBV19 | CASSIPYYRGNYGYTF | TGTGCCAGTAGTATCCCCTATTATCGGGGAAACTATGGCTACACCTTC
many | TRBD1 | TRBJ2-7 | TRBV5-1 | CASSLPGTGIDEQYF | TGCGCCAGCAGCTTGCCCGGGACAGGGATCGACGAGCAGTACTTC
few | - | TRBJ2-5 | TRBV28 | CASSETGWWQETQYF | TGTGCCAGCAGTGAGACGGGATGGTGGCAAGAGACCCAGTACTTC
many | TRBD1 | TRBJ2-5 | TRBV19 | CASSGTDIQETQYF | TGTGCCAGTTCCGGGACAGACATTCAAGAGACCCAGTACTTC
many | TRBD1 | TRBJ1-1 | TRBV28 | CASSYRGAGMNTEAFF | TGTGCCAGCAGTTACAGGGGGGCTGGCATGAACACTGAAGCTTTCTTT
many | - | TRBJ1-2 | TRBV7-9 | CASSLGLYSRYGYTF | TGTGCCAGCAGCTTAGGTTTATACAGCCGCTATGGCTACACCTTC
few | TRBD1 | TRBJ2-5 | TRBV2 | CASSWDPGQGEQETQYF | TGTGCCAGCAGTTGGGACCCGGGACAGGGCGAACAAGAGACCCAGTACTTC